These 31 T cell receptor beta chains were all obtained from the same sample, sequenced in a study of T cells after yellow fever vaccination. TCRdb reanalysed the 5' RACE reads using MiXCR and keeps one entry per CDR3 protein. Of some 350,000 distinct CDR3 sequences listed, 11% are singletons. This sample comprised PBMCs, obtained on the day of the first yellow fever vaccination. The source is a man between 18 and 29 years old who received the YFV17D yellow fever vaccine.

Here the CDR3 reads CASSQRGGGFEQFF. CDR3 nucleotide sequence: TGCGCCAGCAGCCAACGCGGGGGGGGATTTGAGCAGTTCTTC. The rearrangement uses TRBV4-3 and TRBJ2-1, with 9 bases identical to TRBD2. Trimming took 2 bases from V and 9 from J; bases not matched to a gene: 5. CDR1 and CDR2 from the germline V gene are LGHNA and YSLEER. The CDR3 consists of 14 residues.

The V call is TRBV6-5, the J call TRBJ1-1; unclear D gene. This CDR3 comprises 14 residues. CDR1 MNHEY and CDR2 SVGAGI come from the germline V gene. V was cut by 0 bases and J by 6 bases, with 11 bases left in between. CDR3 protein: CASSYSGPSAEAFF. Written as DNA, the CDR3 is TGTGCCAGCAGTTACTCGGGTCCCTCTGCTGAAGCTTTCTTT.

This clonotype was counted ten times or more. J is TRBJ1-2 and V is TRBV4-3; D is unresolved. V lost 1 base and J lost 5, with 8 bases in between. Germline V gene sequence: CDR1 LGHNA, CDR2 YSLEER. This CDR3 spans 13 amino acids. DNA of the CDR3: TGCGCCAGCAGCCAAGGGCAGATTTATGGCTACACCTTC. Its protein is CASSQGQIYGYTF.

The sample holds a few counts of this clonotype. This chain links TRBV4-3 with TRBJ2-7; TRBD1 or TRBD2 may be the D gene (5 bases each). This CDR3 has 17 amino acids. The germline gives CDR1 LGHNA, CDR2 YSLEER. V gave up 0 bases and J gave up 4 bases, with 19 bases separating them. In nucleotides, the CDR3 is TGCGCCAGCAGCCAAGATGCCGGGCTCTTGGGGGTTTACGAGCAGTACTTC. Protein sequence: CASSQDAGLLGVYEQYF.

This sequence joins TRBV3-1 and TRBJ2-1; D not certain. The CDR3 contains 13 residues. Germline CDR1 and CDR2: LGHDT and YNNKEL (reference sequence). V lost 1 base, J lost 4 bases, and 5 bases lay in between. For the CDR3, the DNA is TGTGCCAGCAGCCAAGCCGTTTACAATGAGCAGTTCTTC. Protein product: CASSQAVYNEQFF.

There are many counts of this clonotype. This rearrangement joins TRBV5-1 to TRBJ2-1; D possibly corresponds to TRBD2 (6 bases). This CDR3 contains 14 residues. CDR1 and CDR2 (germline): SGHRS, YFSETQ. V was trimmed by 5 bases and J by 1 base, leaving 10 bases between them. The CDR3 protein is CASSLTSSYNEQFF. Here the CDR3 DNA reads TGCGCCAGCAGTTTGACTAGTTCCTACAATGAGCAGTTCTTC.

This clonotype was seen many times. The chain combines TRBV2 with TRBJ2-7; weak D call: TRBD2 (5 bases). The germline CDR1 and CDR2 sequences are SNHLY and FYNNEI. V lost 1 base, J lost 5 bases, and 9 bases lay in between. The CDR3 sequence is 13 residues long. The CDR3 reads CASSEVWGDEQYV. The CDR3 DNA reads TGTGCCAGCAGTGAAGTCTGGGGAGACGAGCAGTACGTC.

The rearrangement uses TRBV29-1 and TRBJ2-7, with 8 bases aligning to TRBD1. The V gene end was trimmed by 7 bases and the J gene end by 0 bases; junction bases not matched to a gene: 8. The CDR3 loop spans 14 amino acids. In germline, CDR1 is SQVTM, CDR2 ANQGSEA. The CDR3 loop reads CSARDRPSSYEQYV. CDR3 nucleotide sequence: TGCAGCGCGCGGGACAGGCCTAGCTCCTACGAGCAGTACGTC.

The V gene is TRBV28, the J gene TRBJ2-2; TRBD1 aligns across 9 bases. The CDR3 loop spans 15 amino acids. Germline CDR1 is MDHEN and CDR2 is SYDVKM. Trimming at V came to 6 bases and at J to 7 bases, leaving 9 bases not matched to a gene. The CDR3 is CASSPGQGDIGELFF. CDR3 bases: TGTGCCAGCAGCCCGGGACAGGGAGATATCGGGGAGCTGTTTTTT.

The table lists this clonotype with a few counts. This rearrangement joins TRBV3-1 to TRBJ1-1; D gene ambiguous. Trimming cost V 4 bases and J 7 bases, with 10 bases left between them. The CDR3 has 12 amino acids. Germline lookup yields CDR1 LGHDT and CDR2 YNNKEL (reference sequence). DNA for the CDR3: TGTGCCAGCAGCCCTAATGAAGGTGAAGCTTTCTTT. Amino acids: CASSPNEGEAFF.

This clonotype turned up a few times. The J gene is TRBJ2-3, the V gene TRBV4-2; tentative D call: TRBD2 (5 bases). CDR1 LGHNA and CDR2 YNFKEQ come from the germline V gene. Trimming took off 0 bases at V and 1 base at J, with 11 bases between the two ends. The CDR3 covers 16 residues. The CDR3 coding sequence is TGTGCCAGCAGCCAAGATCGGGGTTCCCGCACAGATACGCAGTATTTT. Encoded protein: CASSQDRGSRTDTQYF.

This clonotype was seen at least ten times. The V call is TRBV7-9, the J call TRBJ2-1; 7 positions agree with TRBD1. Losses at the gene ends were 5 bases for V and 6 bases for J; bases not matched to a gene: 13. The CDR3 has 16 amino acids. Germline loops: CDR1 SEHNR, CDR2 FQNEAQ (reference sequence). The CDR3 DNA reads TGTGCCAGCAGCCCCCGACAGGGTGGGATGGGCAATGAGCAGTTCTTC. Its protein product is CASSPRQGGMGNEQFF.

The sample holds a few counts of this clonotype. The chain recombines TRBV29-1 with TRBJ1-2; the D is unclear. Trimming pared 4 bases from V and 3 bases from J, leaving 3 bases between. The CDR3 is made up of 10 amino acids. CDR1 is SQVTM and CDR2 is ANQGSEA in the germline V gene. This CDR3 reads CSVGHYGYTF. In DNA form, the CDR3 reads TGCAGCGTTGGCCACTATGGCTACACCTTC.

This clonotype occurred a few times. CDR3 protein: CASSRGQEGGKLFF. The CDR3, as DNA: TGTGCCAGCAGCCGGGGACAGGAGGGGGGAAAACTGTTTTTT. The chain carries TRBV5-5 and TRBJ1-4, with TRBD1 matching 8 bases. The V gene end was trimmed by 4 bases and the J gene end by 10 bases; junction bases not matched to a gene: 9. The germline gives CDR1 SGHKS, CDR2 YYEKEE (reference sequence). CDR3 length equals 14 residues.

J is TRBJ2-7 and V is TRBV6-2 or TRBV6-3, with 8 bases identical to TRBD2. Unmatched junction bases numbered 12, after V lost 0 bases and J lost 5 bases. Germline lookup yields CDR1 MNHEY and CDR2 SVGEGT. The CDR3 covers 17 residues. CDR3 amino acids: CASSYSHFGGDPNEQYV. The DNA for the CDR3 is TGTGCCAGCAGTTACTCCCATTTCGGGGGGGACCCCAACGAGCAGTACGTC.

This sequence joins TRBV18 and TRBJ2-1, with 12 positions matching TRBD2. Losses at the gene ends were 3 bases for V and 3 bases for J; bases not matched to a gene: 6. This CDR3 has 17 amino acids. CDR1 is KGHSH, CDR2 LQKENI, per germline. The CDR3 reads CASSPWTSGEIYNEQFF. CDR3 DNA: TGTGCCAGCTCACCTTGGACTAGCGGGGAGATCTACAATGAGCAGTTCTTC. Together with reference TRBV18 and TRBJ2-1, the CDR3 gives the full variable domain: NAGVMQNPRHLVRRRGQEARLRCSPMKGHSHVYWYRQLPEEGLKFMVYLQKENIIDESGMPKERFSAEFPKEGPSILRIQQVVRGDSAAYFCASSPWTSGEIYNEQFFGPGTRLTVL.

The chain employs TRBV2 and TRBJ2-2; D tentatively fits TRBD1 or TRBD2 (5 bases each). Trimming left V 4 bases short and J 4 bases short, with 10 bases between. The CDR3 loop spans 14 amino acids. The V gene's germline CDR1 is SNHLY and CDR2 FYNNEI. The CDR3 loop is CASSGGASTGELFF. The CDR3 nucleotides read TGTGCCAGCAGTGGAGGGGCGTCCACCGGGGAGCTGTTTTTT.

This clonotype occurred a few times. V gene TRBV29-1 combines with J gene TRBJ1-1; D is unresolved. Germline loops: CDR1 SQVTM, CDR2 ANQGSEA. V lost 7 bases to trimming and J lost 2 bases, with 8 bases between them. CDR3 length: 11 residues. The CDR3 reads CSGGENTEAFF. The CDR3 DNA follows: TGCAGCGGCGGGGAAAACACTGAAGCTTTCTTT.

In this sample, this clonotype turned up a few times. The CDR3 sequence is CASSLRWTSDADTQYF. The CDR3 nucleotides read TGTGCCAGCAGCCTACGTTGGACTAGCGATGCAGATACGCAGTATTTT. This chain uses TRBV9 with TRBJ2-3; 9 bases fit TRBD2. Germline trimming cut 4 bases from V and 4 bases from J; bases unmatched to any gene: 10. Germline CDR1 is SGDLS and CDR2 is YYNGEE. This CDR3 region has 16 residues.

This sequence joins TRBV19 and TRBJ2-7; either TRBD1 or TRBD2 may fit D (6 bases each). The germline CDR1 and CDR2 sequences are LNHDA and SQIVND (reference sequence). V lost 3 bases, J lost 0 bases, and 24 bases lay in between. This CDR3 region has 19 residues. Here the CDR3 reads CASSIKKPRGHRYSYEQYF. The CDR3 DNA is TGTGCCAGTAGTATTAAAAAGCCTCGGGGGCACAGATACTCCTACGAGCAGTACTTC.

The table lists this clonotype with many counts. The chain uses TRBV18 and TRBJ2-7; D possibly corresponds to TRBD1 (6 bases). CDR1 is KGHSH, CDR2 LQKENI, per germline. This CDR3 region has 14 residues. V shed 4 bases and J shed 3 bases, with 13 bases lying between them. The CDR3 is CASSLGTIGYEQYF. CDR3 bases: TGTGCCAGCTCACTCGGGACAATAGGCTACGAGCAGTACTTC.

The chain carries TRBV12-3 or TRBV12-4 and TRBJ2-3; 7 bases are shared with TRBD2. The CDR3 totals 15 residues. V gave up 5 bases and J gave up 4 bases; unmatched junction bases: 9. This chain's CDR3 is CASSDGLVAPDTQYF. The CDR3 nucleotides read TGTGCCAGCAGTGATGGACTAGTGGCGCCAGATACGCAGTATTTT.

The DNA for the CDR3 is TGTGCCAGCAGCTCCACCATGTCCCAAGAGACCCAGTACTTC. This encodes CASSSTMSQETQYF. The J gene is TRBJ2-5, the V gene TRBV7-2; D remains ambiguous. Germline CDR1 and CDR2: SGHTA and FQGNSA. Deletions cut 4 bases from V and 1 base from J, with 10 bases between. The CDR3 runs 14 residues. Using reference TRBV7-2 and TRBJ2-5 for the parts outside the CDR3, the full variable domain is GAGVSQSPSNKVTEKGKDVELRCDPISGHTALYWYRQSLGQGLEFLIYFQGNSAPDKSGLPSDRFSAERTGGSVSTLTIQRTQQEDSAVYLCASSSTMSQETQYFGPGTRLLVL.

The chain recombines TRBV2 with TRBJ2-3; TRBD1 matches 7 bases. The CDR3 runs to 17 residues. V gave up 4 bases and J gave up 0 bases; unmatched junction bases: 10. Germline V lookup: CDR1 SNHLY, CDR2 FYNNEI. CDR3 loop: CASSAGKRQGSTDTQYF. DNA for the CDR3: TGTGCCAGCAGTGCAGGAAAGCGACAGGGCAGCACAGATACGCAGTATTTT.

The chain is built from TRBV6-2 or TRBV6-3 and TRBJ1-1; D unresolved. Trimming shortened V by 5 bases and J by 4 bases, and 20 bases separated the two germline ends. CDR3 length: 16 amino acids. Germline-derived CDR1 and CDR2 are MNHEY and SVGEGT. The CDR3 is CASSDLGTTATTEAFF. The CDR3 bases are TGTGCCAGCAGTGACCTTGGTACGACCGCTACCACTGAAGCTTTCTTT.

The sample holds a few counts of this clonotype. The chain recombines TRBV2 with TRBJ1-4, with a tentative D call TRBD1 (6 bases). CDR1 and CDR2 from the germline V gene are SNHLY and FYNNEI. This CDR3 is built from 15 residues. The V end was cut by 6 bases, the J end by 7 bases, with 18 bases between. CDR3 sequence reads: CASRQTGLIGEKLFF. The CDR3 bases are TGTGCCAGCAGGCAGACAGGATTAATCGGTGAAAAACTGTTTTTT.

This clonotype turned up a few times. The chain is built from TRBV10-3 and TRBJ1-2, with D possibly TRBD1 on 5 matching bases. Germline V CDR1 and CDR2: ENHRY, SYGVKD. V was trimmed by 6 bases and J by 0 bases, leaving 14 bases between them. This CDR3 is 15 amino acids long. The CDR3 is CAIRRVDIPNYGYTF. CDR3 sequence (DNA): TGTGCCATCAGGCGGGTGGACATCCCTAACTATGGCTACACCTTC.

The V and J genes are TRBV29-1 and TRBJ2-3, with TRBD2 matching over 9 bases. In germline, CDR1 is SQVTM, CDR2 ANQGSEA. The CDR3 is 20 residues long. J was trimmed by 0 bases and V by 1 base; bases with no gene match: 17. This chain's CDR3 is CSVEGQRGANVLGSTDTQYF. The CDR3, as DNA: TGCAGCGTTGAAGGTCAGCGGGGGGCCAATGTGTTGGGTAGCACAGATACGCAGTATTTT.

The count of this clonotype is one. V and J are TRBV27 and TRBJ1-5; 11 bases map to TRBD1. With 6 bases clipped from V and 3 bases from J, the junction kept 4 bases outside the gene matches. The germline gives CDR1 MNHEY, CDR2 SMNVEV (reference sequence). The CDR3 loop spans 15 amino acids. Written as DNA, the CDR3 is TGTGCCAGCAGCACGGACAGGGGGCCCAATCAGCCCCAGCATTTT. Translated: CASSTDRGPNQPQHF.

In this sample, this clonotype turned up a few times. The J gene is TRBJ1-2, the V gene TRBV4-1, with D possibly matching TRBD1 (5 bases). The CDR3 contains 14 residues. The germline CDR1 and CDR2 sequences are MGHRA and YSYEKL. The V end lost 3 bases, the J end lost 5 bases, and 13 bases lay between the germline ends. The CDR3 sequence is CASSQLREGYGYTF. The CDR3 nucleotides are TGCGCCAGCAGCCAGCTCAGGGAAGGGTATGGCTACACCTTC.

The V call is TRBV6-1, the J call TRBJ1-1, with D tentatively TRBD1 (5 bases). Looked up from germline, CDR1 is MNHNS and CDR2 is SASEGT. The CDR3 has 13 residues. Trimming left V 4 bases short and J 0 bases short, with 6 bases between. In nucleotides, the CDR3 is TGTGCCAGCAGTGGCAGGGTGAACACTGAAGCTTTCTTT. This translates into CASSGRVNTEAFF.